The clone carrying this TCR beta chain has only a few counts. Its target is unknown. The entry originates in a study of response to subunit inactivated influenza vaccine. The study, taken as a whole, reports: It was suggested by the authors that few new T cells are recruited by each seasonal influenza vaccination.

TCRdb re-analysed the RT-PCR reads in MiXCR, keeping a single row per CDR3 protein. The table has 600,000 to 700,000 distinct CDR3 sequences, roughly 15% seen once; the top ten hold roughly 7.6%. V was shortened by 4 bases and J by 3 bases, with 15 bases between the two germline ends. The CDR3 runs to 15 residues. This clonotype was sampled from a man aged 45-60 years who received an inactivated influenza vaccine. The sequences come from PBMCs from blood, collected approximately 15 days before vaccination. The gene calls are TRBV12-3 or TRBV12-4 and TRBJ2-5, with D uncertain. The CDR3 DNA is TGTGCCAGCAGTTATCCAAGAAATTTTGAAGAGACCCAGTACTTC. Its protein product is CASSYPRNFEETQYF.